This T cell receptor (beta chain) was sequenced during a study of blood T cell repertoires in COVID-19. Overall study: Collection of acute and convalescent COVID-19 samples took place in the United States, Italy and Spain. Nucleic acid was either cDNA or gDNA, and it came from T cells, B-cell-depleted T cells, or PBMCs.

Authors' processing steps: The assay estimated nucleated cells by amplifying reference gene primers. Some clones are missing from TCRdb's copy, which holds only in-frame ones; the method was immunoSEQ multiplex PCR. The DNA gave D and trimming, while V, J and clone size come from that table. The top ten clones hold 2% to 2.5% of a sample with about 130,000 clones, around 89% of them seen once. The TCR was taken from a man between 65 and 85 years old with active COVID-19. The specimen sequenced was peripheral blood.

The CDR3 coding sequence is TGTGCCTCCTCGCCGGGAAAAAGTTCCGGGGAATTTAATTCACCCCTCCACTTT. Amino acids: CASSPGKSSGEFNSPLHF. This chain uses TRBV9 with TRBJ1-6; D not resolved. The V gene lost 10 bases and the J gene lost 6 bases, with 29 bases spanning the gap. The CDR3 sequence is 18 residues long. Germline V lookup: CDR1 SGDLS, CDR2 YYNGEE.